The 10 T cell receptor beta chains below were found in one sample sequenced in a study of cytomegalovirus exposure and HLA in healthy donors. The PCR was carried out with 60 Vbeta primers and 13 Jbeta primers. The data were produced by immunoSEQ multiplex PCR, yet TCRdb's version contains in-frame clones alone and is incomplete. The profile shows about 160,000 clones, roughly 80% of them singletons. Specimen: PBMCs. The receptors come from a girl between 2 and 10 years old in good health and CMV-seropositive.

The CDR3 DNA reads TGTGCCTGGAGGCCCACAAAAGAGACCCAGTACTTC. It specifies CAWRPTKETQYF. The gene calls are TRBV30 and TRBJ2-5; no clear D. V dropped 3 bases and J dropped 3 bases, with 8 bases sitting between them. The V gene's germline CDR1 is GTSNPN and CDR2 SVGIG (reference sequence). The CDR3 is 12 residues long.

This chain uses TRBV23-1 with TRBJ2-7; the D is unclear. Being an ORF, TRBV23-1 has a function that is uncertain. This CDR3 contains 14 residues. Trimming stripped 2 bases from V and 3 bases from J, with 11 bases between. The DNA of the CDR3 is TGCGCCAGCAGTCAAGGTGGCAGATTCTACGAGCAGTACTTC. As protein: CASSQGGRFYEQYF.

The table lists this clone with a count of one. V is TRBV7-9 and J is TRBJ2-7; possibly TRBD2 for D (6 bases). The CDR3 runs 13 residues. Germline values: CDR1 SEHNR, CDR2 FQNEAQ (reference sequence). Between the trimmed V and J ends, which lost 1 base and 5 bases, there was a span of 9 bases. The CDR3 here is CASSLGPSDEQYF. CDR3 nucleotide sequence: TGTGCCAGCAGCTTAGGGCCTAGCGACGAGCAGTACTTC. Supplemented by reference TRBV7-9 and TRBJ2-7, the full variable domain reads DTGVSQNPRHKITKRGQNVTFRCDPISEHNRLYWYRQTLGQGPEFLTYFQNEAQLEKSRLLSDRFSAERPKGSFSTLEIQRTEQGDSAMYLCASSLGPSDEQYFGPGTRLTVT.

The V and J genes are TRBV27 and TRBJ1-5; tentative D call: TRBD1 (5 bases). Germline-derived CDR1 and CDR2 are MNHEY and SMNVEV (reference sequence). Trimming took 3 bases from V and 7 from J, leaving 13 bases between them. The length of the CDR3 is 14 residues. The CDR3 bases are TGTGCCAGCAGTTTTCTAGGGGAATCCCAGCCCCAGCATTTT. Protein sequence: CASSFLGESQPQHF.

The rearrangement uses TRBV28 and TRBJ2-7; 7 bases fit TRBD2. V shed 5 bases and J 3 bases; nucleotides not matched to a gene: 10. Germline V gene sequence: CDR1 MDHEN, CDR2 SYDVKM. This CDR3 has 15 amino acids. DNA of the CDR3: TGTGCCAGCAGTCTAGGACTAGGGGTAGGCTACGAGCAGTACTTC. It translates to CASSLGLGVGYEQYF.

The rearrangement links TRBV28 to TRBJ2-7; TRBD2 agrees at 11 bases. Germline lookup yields CDR1 MDHEN and CDR2 SYDVKM. This CDR3 has 16 amino acids. J gave up 5 bases and V 5 bases, and 11 bases lay outside the gene matches. CDR3 bases: TGTGCCAGCAGTGCCTATAGCGGGAGGGCCTTCCACGAGCAGTACTTC. Its protein is CASSAYSGRAFHEQYF.

By share, this clone counts as medium-sized. V usage is TRBV10-1 and J usage is TRBJ2-2; D call uncertain. The length of the CDR3 is 13 residues. Trimming took off 3 bases at V and 4 bases at J, with 6 bases between the two ends. In germline, CDR1 is WNHNN, CDR2 SYGVQD (reference sequence). This chain's CDR3 is CASSESVTGELFF. DNA of the CDR3: TGCGCCAGCAGTGAATCCGTCACCGGGGAGCTGTTTTTT.

In the case of this clone: Its ends do not fully match the called genes, so a read error is possible. V usage is TRBV27 and J usage is TRBJ1-2; the D is unclear. Germline V gene data show CDR1 as MNHEY and CDR2 as SMNVEV (reference sequence). The CDR3 is 14 amino acids. This CDR3 reads CASSLSLYSYGYTF. The CDR3 DNA follows: TGTGCCAGCAGTCTATCCCTCTACTCCTATGGCTACACCTTC.

This sequence joins TRBV4-2 and TRBJ2-5; TRBD2 might be the D (6 bases). The CDR3 is 16 amino acids. CDR1 LGHNA and CDR2 YNFKEQ come from the germline V gene. Trimming cost V 0 bases and J 1 base, with 12 bases left between them. The CDR3 sequence: CASSQDSGGSQETQYF. CDR3 DNA: TGTGCCAGCAGCCAAGACTCCGGGGGTTCCCAAGAGACCCAGTACTTC.

This clone was detected only once. The gene calls are TRBV15 and TRBJ2-1; the D gene is possibly TRBD2 (6 bases). The V end was cut by 0 bases, the J end by 15 bases, with 21 bases between. Germline V lookup: CDR1 LNHNV, CDR2 YYDKDF (reference sequence). The CDR3 covers 15 residues. CDR3 in DNA: TGTGCCACCAGCAGAGATAGTCTAGCGACGCATATAGTGTTCTTC. It yields the protein CATSRDSLATHIVFF.